The 21 T cell receptor beta chains presented below share a single source sample, sequenced in a study of blood T cell repertoires in COVID-19. Using immunoSEQ multiplex PCR, the repertoire was profiled, and TCRdb retains in-frame clones only, with some absent. The repertoire consists of roughly 270,000 clones, with 88% occurring once and the leading ten covering over 8%. Input material: peripheral blood. Receptor source: a man aged 18-30 years with active or convalescent COVID-19.

The chain has TRBV9 and TRBJ2-7; 9 nucleotides agree with TRBD1. This CDR3 is 14 amino acids long. The V segment lost 4 bases and the J segment 4 bases; nucleotides outside the gene matches: 6. Per germline, CDR1 SGDLS and CDR2 YYNGEE. For the CDR3, the DNA is TGTGCCAGCAGCCCACCGGGGACAGGGTACGAGCAGTACTTC. Translated: CASSPPGTGYEQYF. The variable domain in full, with the rest retrieved from reference TRBV9 and TRBJ2-7, is DSGVTQTPKHLITATGQRVTLRCSPRSGDLSVYWYQQSLDQGLQFLIQYYNGEERAKGNILERFSAQQFPDLHSELNLSSLELGDSALYFCASSPPGTGYEQYFGPGTRLTVT.

The gene calls are TRBV6-5 and TRBJ2-7, with 7 positions matching TRBD1. Germline V gene lookup returns CDR1 MNHEY and CDR2 SVGAGI. The CDR3 consists of 14 residues. The V and J ends lost 2 bases and 2 bases, in that order; junction bases with no gene match: 3. Written as DNA, the CDR3 is TGTGCCAGCAGTTACAACAGGGGCGCCTACGAGCAGTACTTC. Translation gives CASSYNRGAYEQYF.

J is TRBJ1-5 and V is TRBV10-2, with a weak D call TRBD1 (6 bases). The CDR3 runs 14 residues. The V end lost 6 bases, the J end lost 0 bases, and 9 bases lay between the germline ends. Germline V lookup: CDR1 WSHSY, CDR2 SAAADI. Written as DNA, the CDR3 is TGCGCCAGCAGCAACAGGGTTAGCAATCAGCCCCAGCATTTT. Translated, it gives CASSNRVSNQPQHF.

CDR3 coding DNA: TGTGCCAGCAGTGACACCCTCGGGGTTCAGCCCCAGCATTTT. Encoded protein: CASSDTLGVQPQHF. The chain uses TRBV6-4 and TRBJ1-5; D remains unclear. The CDR3 sequence is 14 residues long. CDR1 and CDR2 from the germline V gene are MRHNA and SNTAGT. Trimming took off 2 bases at V and 6 bases at J, with 11 bases between the two ends.

The rearrangement links TRBV5-1 to TRBJ2-2; D is perhaps TRBD1 (5 bases). This CDR3 region has 15 residues. V was cut by 4 bases and J by 3 bases, with 13 bases left in between. From germline, CDR1 is SGHRS and CDR2 YFSETQ. The CDR3 coding sequence is TGCGCCAGCAGCCCAGACAGAACATACACCGGGGAGCTGTTTTTT. This encodes CASSPDRTYTGELFF. The full variable domain, in which reference TRBV5-1 and TRBJ2-2 provide the parts outside the CDR3, is KAGVTQTPRYLIKTRGQQVTLSCSPISGHRSVSWYQQTPGQGLQFLFEYFSETQRNKGNFPGRFSGRQFSNSRSEMNVSTLELGDSALYLCASSPDRTYTGELFFGEGSRLTVL.

V gene TRBV5-6 combines with J gene TRBJ1-5, with D perhaps matching TRBD1 (5 bases). Germline lookup yields CDR1 SGHDT and CDR2 YYEEEE. The CDR3 is made up of 14 amino acids. V lost 6 bases and J lost 5, with 15 bases in between. The CDR3 DNA reads TGTGCCAGCACGGGGCAGGGAGGGGATCAGCCCCAGCATTTT. This gives the protein CASTGQGGDQPQHF.

V and J are TRBV7-2 and TRBJ2-7, with TRBD1 matching 9 bases. The CDR3 loop spans 16 amino acids. The ends lost 5 bases at V and 1 base at J; junction bases unmatched: 9. Germline V gives CDR1 SGHTA, CDR2 FQGNSA. CDR3 sequence reads: CASSEHGTGLSYEQYF. In DNA, the CDR3 is TGTGCCAGCAGCGAACACGGGACAGGGTTGTCCTACGAGCAGTACTTC. Variable domain in full (rest from reference TRBV7-2 and TRBJ2-7): GAGVSQSPSNKVTEKGKDVELRCDPISGHTALYWYRQSLGQGLEFLIYFQGNSAPDKSGLPSDRFSAERTGGSVSTLTIQRTQQEDSAVYLCASSEHGTGLSYEQYFGPGTRLTVT.

The V gene is TRBV12-3 or TRBV12-4, the J gene TRBJ1-2, with a weak D call TRBD1 (6 bases). The CDR3 extends over 13 amino acids. V lost 4 bases, J lost 6 bases, and 12 bases lay in between. The CDR3 sequence: CASSYRVWNGYTF. Written as DNA, the CDR3 is TGTGCCAGCAGTTACAGGGTTTGGAATGGCTACACCTTC.

This chain uses TRBV12-3 or TRBV12-4 with TRBJ1-2; D is ambiguous. The CDR3 consists of 12 residues. Trimming removed 7 bases from V and 4 bases from J, with 10 bases in between. The CDR3 sequence is CASNRESYGYTF. CDR3 DNA sequence: TGTGCCAGCAACCGGGAGAGCTATGGCTACACCTTC.

V usage is TRBV9 and J usage is TRBJ2-3, with TRBD1 matching 8 bases. Germline V gene data show CDR1 as SGDLS and CDR2 as YYNGEE. The CDR3 consists of 13 residues. V shed 0 bases and J 6 bases; nucleotides not matched to a gene: 0. DNA for the CDR3: TGTGCCAGCAGCGTAGGGGACAGGGATACGCAGTATTTT. Translation: CASSVGDRDTQYF.

The rearrangement uses TRBV7-6 and TRBJ2-7, with a possible D match to TRBD2 (5 bases). CDR1 is SGHVS and CDR2 is FNYEAQ in the germline V gene. The CDR3 sequence is 11 residues long. Trimming stripped 4 bases from V and 5 bases from J, with 6 bases between. DNA for the CDR3: TGTGCCAGCAGCTCCGGGGACGAGCAGTACTTC. Amino acid sequence: CASSSGDEQYF.

The chain carries TRBV10-3 and TRBJ2-6; possibly TRBD2 for D (6 bases). The length of the CDR3 is 20 residues. V lost 7 bases and J 4 bases, leaving 29 bases between the germline ends. Germline CDR1 ENHRY, CDR2 SYGVKD. This CDR3 is CAITRSVGSPGQSGANVLTF. The CDR3 bases are TGTGCCATCACCAGAAGTGTCGGGAGTCCAGGGCAGTCCGGGGCCAACGTCCTGACTTTC.

The J gene is TRBJ1-2, the V gene TRBV6-5; 9 nucleotides line up with TRBD1. CDR3 length: 14 amino acids. In germline, CDR1 is MNHEY, CDR2 SVGAGI. With 4 bases clipped from V and 4 bases from J, the junction kept 4 bases outside the gene matches. CDR3 DNA sequence: TGTGCCAGCAGTTGGGGACAGGGAGTCTATGGCTACACCTTC. Encoded protein: CASSWGQGVYGYTF.

This chain uses TRBV10-3 with TRBJ1-3; TRBD1 matches 8 bases. J gave up 8 bases and V 1 base, and 7 bases lay outside the gene matches. The CDR3 runs to 15 residues. Germline V lookup: CDR1 ENHRY, CDR2 SYGVKD. This CDR3 is CAISEFAGGADTIYF. CDR3 DNA: TGTGCCATCAGTGAGTTCGCAGGGGGCGCGGACACCATATATTTT.

The gene calls are TRBV29-1 and TRBJ1-2, with a possible D match to TRBD1 (6 bases). V was shortened by 5 bases and J by 2 bases, with 21 bases between the two germline ends. This CDR3 spans 16 amino acids. Per the germline V gene, CDR1 is SQVTM and CDR2 is ANQGSEA. This CDR3 is CSVTHRGGARNYGYTF. Here the CDR3 DNA reads TGCAGCGTTACCCACCGGGGGGGGGCAAGGAACTATGGCTACACCTTC.

This rearrangement joins TRBV5-1 to TRBJ1-1, with 10 bases fitting TRBD1. CDR1 and CDR2 from the germline V gene are SGHRS and YFSETQ. The length of the CDR3 is 15 residues. The V segment lost 0 bases and the J segment 11 bases; nucleotides outside the gene matches: 10. The CDR3 is CASSLEGTGASVAFF. For the CDR3, the DNA is TGCGCCAGCAGCTTGGAGGGGACAGGGGCTTCTGTTGCTTTCTTT.

The chain joins TRBV9 to TRBJ1-5; a weak D match, TRBD1 (6 bases). V gave up 4 bases and J gave up 4 bases, with 12 bases separating them. CDR1 and CDR2 (germline): SGDLS, YYNGEE. This CDR3 region has 14 residues. The CDR3 coding sequence is TGTGCCAGCAGCTTCGGACAGTTAAATCAGCCCCAGCATTTT. Translation gives CASSFGQLNQPQHF.

The rearrangement links TRBV6-6 to TRBJ2-1; D is uncertain. V was pared by 6 bases and J by 7 bases, with 13 bases between. The CDR3 consists of 13 residues. Germline V gives CDR1 MNHNY, CDR2 SVGAGI (reference sequence). CDR3 nucleotides: TGTGCCAGCAGAACGAACCAGGTGAATGAGCAGTTCTTC. Amino acids: CASRTNQVNEQFF.

J is TRBJ2-7 and V is TRBV27, with 7 bases aligning to TRBD1. Germline lookup yields CDR1 MNHEY and CDR2 SMNVEV (reference sequence). The V and J ends lost 4 bases and 2 bases, in that order; junction bases with no gene match: 5. The CDR3 runs 14 residues. The CDR3 sequence is CASSWRTGPYEQYF. The CDR3 coding sequence is TGTGCCAGCAGTTGGCGGACAGGACCCTACGAGCAGTACTTC.

V gene TRBV10-2 combines with J gene TRBJ2-5, with TRBD2 matching over 8 bases. The V gene's germline CDR1 is WSHSY and CDR2 SAAADI. The CDR3 consists of 15 residues. The trim removed 5 bases at V and 2 bases at J, leaving 7 bases unmatched. CDR3 in amino acids: CASSNLAGLQETQYF. Written as DNA, the CDR3 is TGCGCCAGCAGTAATCTAGCGGGCTTACAAGAGACCCAGTACTTC.

This chain connects TRBV7-2 to TRBJ2-5; TRBD2 is a possible D gene (6 bases). CDR3 length: 14 residues. CDR1 is SGHTA, CDR2 FQGNSA, per germline. With 6 bases removed from V and 4 bases from J, the gap between germline ends came to 15 bases. The CDR3 DNA is TGTGCCAGCAGTCCGGTTGGGGGGTTAGAGACCCAGTACTTC. It yields the protein CASSPVGGLETQYF.